The sequence of this TCR beta chain was determined in a study of blood T cell repertoires in COVID-19. Whole-study context: The United States, Italy and Spain provided the acute and convalescent COVID-19 samples. T cells, B-cell-depleted T cells, or PBMCs provided the cDNA or gDNA that served as material.

In the authors' methods: It was from reference gene primer amplification that nucleated cell counts were estimated. The table came from immunoSEQ multiplex PCR; TCRdb's copy has only in-frame clones and leaves some out. Clonal size and the V and J genes are those of that table, whereas D and trimming came from the DNA. The data hold roughly 130,000 clones, with 84% observed a single time. Adults between roughly 18 and 95 years of age took part from about two dozen US areas. The germline V gene has CDR1 SEHNR and CDR2 FQNEAQ (reference sequence). The CDR3 loop spans 12 amino acids. V lost 5 bases to trimming and J lost 6 bases, with 10 bases between them.

The sequence was collected from a middle-aged man with acute COVID-19. The chain joins TRBV7-9 to TRBJ1-1; maybe TRBD1 (5 bases). Sequencing was carried out using PBMCs or T cells enriched from blood (not recorded which). For the CDR3, the DNA is TGTGCCAGCAGCGCCGGGGGTTCTGAAGCTTTCTTT. Amino acids: CASSAGGSEAFF.